The rows below give T cell receptor beta chains drawn from one sample of a study of Ad26.COV2.S vaccination and SARS-CoV-2 variants. Clones were sequenced by immunoSEQ multiplex PCR, and TCRdb holds only the in-frame ones, with some missing. This sample has 300,000 to 350,000 clones, with 65% to 90% found just once. The sample in question was peripheral blood, obtained in a trial of Ad26.COV2.S vaccine versus placebo. The receptors stem from a person between 18 and 65 years old who received the Ad26.COV2.S COVID-19 vaccine or a placebo. Both conserved end residues are part of each CDR3. Fields, in order: clone size, J gene, V gene, D gene, CDR3 protein, CDR3 DNA. D genes are given only for firm matches. Only part of the rows carry a size: once, few, many, or a class if the clone is expanded.

-,TRBJ1-2,TRBV24-1,-,CATSDPGRSYGYTF,TGTGCCACCAGTGACCCGGGACGGTCCTATGGCTACACCTTC
-,TRBJ1-6,TRBV7-2,TRBD1,CASSLARNRGLLIGNSPLHF,TGTGCCAGCAGCTTAGCGCGGAACAGGGGGCTACTTATCGGAAATTCACCCCTCCACTTT
-,TRBJ2-2,TRBV10-2,TRBD2,CASSFPLAGGGTGELFF,TGCGCCAGCAGTTTCCCCCTAGCGGGGGGGGGCACCGGGGAGCTGTTTTTT
-,TRBJ2-3,TRBV7-9,-,CASSPAASFADTQYF,TGTGCCAGCAGTCCCGCGGCTAGCTTTGCAGATACGCAGTATTTT
once,TRBJ2-5,TRBV7-2,TRBD1,CATGVTIGGAETQYF,TGTGCCACCGGGGTAACTATAGGGGGCGCCGAGACCCAGTACTTC
-,TRBJ1-6,TRBV3-1/TRBV3-2,-,CASSQDYPGGFSSYNSPLHF,TGTGCCAGCAGCCAAGATTATCCCGGGGGCTTCAGCTCCTATAATTCACCCCTCCACTTT
few,TRBJ2-3,TRBV5-1,TRBD2,CASSLGGTSGVDTQYF,TGCGCCAGCAGCTTGGGGGGGACTAGCGGTGTAGATACGCAGTATTTT
-,TRBJ2-1,TRBV19,TRBD2,CASSIAGLPNEQFF,TGTGCCAGTTCCATAGCGGGACTCCCCAATGAGCAGTTCTTC
-,TRBJ2-2,TRBV28,-,CASRRSTTGELFF,TGTGCCAGCAGACGATCGACCACCGGGGAGCTGTTTTTT
-,TRBJ2-3,TRBV5-1,-,CASSLRNRVSDTQYF,TGCGCCAGCAGCTTGCGGAACAGGGTTTCAGATACGCAGTATTTT
-,TRBJ1-4,TRBV5-1,-,CASSWFMNRDQNEKLFF,TGCGCCAGCAGCTGGTTCATGAACCGGGACCAAAACGAAAAACTGTTTTTT
-,TRBJ1-1,TRBV20-1,-,CSARKGTEAFF,TGCAGTGCTCGAAAAGGGACTGAAGCTTTCTTT
-,TRBJ1-4,TRBV2,TRBD1,CASRVTGVNEKLFF,TGTGCCAGCAGGGTCACAGGGGTTAATGAAAAACTGTTTTTT
-,TRBJ1-5,TRBV27,TRBD1,CASSSVTPTGANQPQHF,TGTGCCAGCAGTTCGGTTACCCCCACAGGGGCCAATCAGCCCCAGCATTTT
-,TRBJ2-3,TRBV11-2,-,CASSLWSTDTQYF,TGTGCCAGCAGCTTATGGAGCACAGATACGCAGTATTTT
-,TRBJ1-1,TRBV28,TRBD1,CASSPGQGNTEAFF,TGTGCCAGCAGCCCGGGACAGGGGAACACTGAAGCTTTCTTT
-,TRBJ2-3,TRBV28,TRBD2,CASSLRREVDTDTQYF,TGTGCCAGCAGTTTAAGACGGGAGGTCGACACAGATACGCAGTATTTT
-,TRBJ1-2,TRBV5-6,-,CASSLDSYGYTF,TGTGCCAGCAGCTTGGACAGTTATGGCTACACCTTC
-,TRBJ1-6,TRBV6-2/TRBV6-3,-,CASSYRDSPLHF,TGTGCCAGCAGTTATAGGGATTCACCCCTCCACTTT
-,TRBJ2-2,TRBV28,-,CASSLGGDTGELFF,TGTGCCAGCAGTTTAGGAGGAGACACCGGGGAGCTGTTTTTT
once,TRBJ2-1,TRBV12-3/TRBV12-4,TRBD1,CASNPQGAGEQFF,TGTGCCAGCAACCCACAGGGGGCGGGTGAGCAGTTCTTC
many,TRBJ1-4,TRBV7-2,-,CASSLYPATNEKLFF,TGTGCCAGCAGCTTATATCCCGCAACTAATGAAAAACTGTTTTTT
-,TRBJ2-5,TRBV10-3,-,CAISESPAGHKQETQYF,TGTGCCATCAGTGAGTCTCCTGCGGGACACAAACAAGAGACCCAGTACTTC
once,TRBJ2-4,TRBV10-1,TRBD1,CASSSGTVDIQYF,TGCGCCAGCAGCTCCGGGACAGTGGACATTCAGTACTTC
-,TRBJ2-7,TRBV4-3,TRBD2,CASSQDRGGPNEQYF,TGCGCCAGCAGCCAAGATCGGGGAGGGCCCAACGAGCAGTACTTC
-,TRBJ1-1,TRBV18,TRBD1,CASSPQGASEAFF,TGTGCCAGCTCACCCCAGGGGGCGTCTGAAGCTTTCTTT
-,TRBJ1-1,TRBV6-4,-,CASSDSWGNTEAFF,TGTGCCAGCAGTGACTCGTGGGGAAACACTGAAGCTTTCTTT
once,TRBJ2-5,TRBV28,-,CASHGLSYQETQYF,TGTGCCAGCCACGGACTCTCGTACCAAGAGACCCAGTACTTC
-,TRBJ2-3,TRBV19,TRBD2,CASSISLAVSTDTQYF,TGTGCCAGTAGTATATCACTAGCGGTGAGCACAGATACGCAGTATTTT
-,TRBJ2-2,TRBV11-2,TRBD2,CASSLSGLAGTGELFF,TGTGCCAGCAGCCTTTCTGGACTAGCGGGGACCGGGGAGCTGTTTTTT
-,TRBJ1-1,TRBV27,-,CASNQGRNTEAFF,TGTGCCAGCAACCAGGGAAGGAACACTGAAGCTTTCTTT
-,TRBJ2-7,TRBV20-1,-,CSASQGPGGGQYF,TGCAGTGCTAGTCAGGGTCCCGGAGGTGGGCAGTACTTC
-,TRBJ1-2,TRBV7-2,-,CASSLGLMTSTF,TGTGCCAGCAGCTTAGGTCTGATGACTAGCACCTTC
-,TRBJ2-3,TRBV2,-,CASSDELSPDTQYF,TGTGCCAGCAGTGACGAGCTATCCCCAGATACGCAGTATTTT
-,TRBJ2-1,TRBV7-2,-,CASSPAGHEQFF,TGTGCCAGCAGCCCGGCGGGCCATGAGCAGTTCTTC
-,TRBJ1-2,TRBV10-3,-,CAISFGDYGYTF,TGTGCCATCAGTTTCGGCGACTATGGCTACACCTTC
once,TRBJ2-1,TRBV3-1/TRBV3-2,-,CASSLLQGRESTYNEQFF,TGTGCCAGCAGTCTCCTACAGGGGCGGGAGAGCACCTACAATGAGCAGTTCTTC
few,TRBJ2-5,TRBV18,TRBD2,CASSPETNREAQYF,TGTGCCAGCTCACCCGAGACTAACCGGGAGGCCCAGTACTTC
-,TRBJ1-2,TRBV6-2/TRBV6-3,-,CASSALDRTGGYTF,TGTGCCAGCAGTGCTTTAGACCGGACGGGTGGCTACACCTTC
once,TRBJ1-1,TRBV28,-,CASKPLGGKTEAFF,TGTGCCAGCAAACCCCTGGGGGGTAAGACTGAAGCTTTCTTT
-,TRBJ2-2,TRBV7-2,TRBD2,CASSPLGGTGELFF,TGTGCCAGCAGCCCCCTCGGGGGGACCGGGGAGCTGTTTTTT
once,TRBJ2-2,TRBV7-8,-,CASSLALGFTGELFF,TGTGCCAGCAGCTTAGCCTTAGGTTTTACCGGGGAGCTGTTTTTT
-,TRBJ2-3,TRBV19,-,CASSIAVGGYTDTQYF,TGTGCCAGTAGTATCGCGGTTGGGGGATACACAGATACGCAGTATTTT
-,TRBJ1-5,TRBV28,-,CASRSGDQPQHF,TGTGCCAGCAGAAGCGGGGATCAGCCCCAGCATTTT
-,TRBJ1-5,TRBV6-5,-,CASSRGNQPQHF,TGTGCCAGCAGTAGGGGTAATCAGCCCCAGCATTTT
-,TRBJ2-3,TRBV7-9,-,CASSPGGGSTDTQYF,TGTGCCAGCAGCCCCGGAGGGGGGAGCACAGATACGCAGTATTTT
-,TRBJ1-1,TRBV19,-,CASSIDPGYRWPREAFF,TGTGCCAGTAGTATAGATCCCGGCTACAGGTGGCCTCGTGAAGCTTTCTTT
-,TRBJ1-3,TRBV20-1,-,CSASSIGVISGNTIYF,TGCAGTGCTAGTTCTATCGGAGTTATCTCTGGAAACACCATATATTTT
-,TRBJ2-2,TRBV5-1,-,CASSLARGGSGELFF,TGCGCCAGCAGCTTGGCCCGAGGAGGGTCCGGGGAGCTGTTTTTT
-,TRBJ2-7,TRBV6-6,TRBD1,CASSTRDRGNEQYF,TGTGCCAGCAGTACCCGGGACAGGGGAAACGAGCAGTACTTC
-,TRBJ2-1,TRBV10-2,-,CASSVVKGPDEQFF,TGCGCCAGCAGTGTGGTGAAGGGTCCTGATGAGCAGTTCTTC
-,TRBJ1-5,TRBV5-1,TRBD1,CASSLEGQVNQPQHF,TGCGCCAGCAGCTTGGAGGGACAGGTCAATCAGCCCCAGCATTTT
-,TRBJ1-5,TRBV28,-,CASSLWGRWGNSNQPQHF,TGTGCCAGCAGTTTGTGGGGAAGGTGGGGTAATAGCAATCAGCCCCAGCATTTT
-,TRBJ2-3,TRBV11-3,-,CASSLTQDTQYF,TGTGCCAGCAGCTTGACACAAGATACGCAGTATTTT